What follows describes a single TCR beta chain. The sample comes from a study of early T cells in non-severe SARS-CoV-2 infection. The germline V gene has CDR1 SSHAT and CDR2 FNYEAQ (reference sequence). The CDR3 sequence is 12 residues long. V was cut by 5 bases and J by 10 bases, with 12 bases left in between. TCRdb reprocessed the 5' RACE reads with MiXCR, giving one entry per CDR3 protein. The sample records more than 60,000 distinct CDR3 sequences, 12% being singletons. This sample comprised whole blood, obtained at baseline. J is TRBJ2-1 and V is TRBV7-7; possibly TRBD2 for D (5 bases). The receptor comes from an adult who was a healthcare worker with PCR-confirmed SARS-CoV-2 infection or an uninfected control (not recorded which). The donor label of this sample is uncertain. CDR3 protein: CASSPGLPEQFF. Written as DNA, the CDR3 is TGTGCCAGCAGCCCAGGACTTCCAGAGCAGTTCTTC.